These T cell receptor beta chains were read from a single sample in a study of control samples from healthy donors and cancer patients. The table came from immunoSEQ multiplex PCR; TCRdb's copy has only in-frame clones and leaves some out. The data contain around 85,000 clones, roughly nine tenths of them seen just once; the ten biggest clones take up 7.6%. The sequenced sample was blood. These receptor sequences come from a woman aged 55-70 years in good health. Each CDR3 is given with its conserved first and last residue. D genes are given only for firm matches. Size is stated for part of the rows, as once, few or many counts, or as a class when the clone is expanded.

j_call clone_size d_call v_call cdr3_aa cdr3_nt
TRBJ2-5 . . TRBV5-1 CASSLAGTGGGGETQYF TGCGCCAGCAGCTTGGCCGGGACAGGCGGCGGGGGGGAGACCCAGTACTTC
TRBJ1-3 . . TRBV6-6 CASSYSAVGNTIYF TGTGCCAGCAGTTACTCGGCAGTCGGAAACACCATATATTTT
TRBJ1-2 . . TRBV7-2 CASSTRRPSGGYTF TGTGCCAGCAGCACTCGCCGTCCTTCTGGGGGCTACACCTTC
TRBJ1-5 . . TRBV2 CASSNGRSNQPQHF TGTGCCAGCAGTAACGGTAGGAGCAATCAGCCCCAGCATTTT
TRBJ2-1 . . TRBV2 CASSDAGREQFF TGTGCCAGCAGTGATGCGGGCCGTGAGCAGTTCTTC
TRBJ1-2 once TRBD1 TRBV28 CASSLLTGIFKGYTF TGTGCCAGCAGTTTATTGACAGGGATTTTCAAGGGCTACACCTTC
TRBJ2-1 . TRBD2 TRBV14 CASSQDLGSGLGGEQFF TGTGCCAGCAGCCAAGATCTTGGTTCCGGGTTGGGGGGGGAGCAGTTCTTC
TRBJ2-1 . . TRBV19 CASSVWSYNEQFF TGTGCCAGTAGCGTTTGGTCCTACAATGAGCAGTTCTTC
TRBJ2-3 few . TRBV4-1 CASSQEGRTVSTQYF TGCGCCAGCAGCCAAGAAGGCAGGACCGTTAGTACGCAGTATTTT
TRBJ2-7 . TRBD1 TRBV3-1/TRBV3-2 CASSQVQGAYEQYF TGTGCCAGCAGCCAAGTACAGGGGGCCTACGAGCAGTACTTC
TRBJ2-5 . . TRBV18 CASSPGGGETQYF TGTGCCAGCTCACCAGGGGGAGGTGAGACCCAGTACTTC
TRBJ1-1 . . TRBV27 CASSFLGPNTEAFF TGTGCCAGCAGTTTCCTGGGACCGAACACTGAAGCTTTCTTT
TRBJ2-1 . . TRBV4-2 CASSQDALARNNEQFF TGTGCCAGCAGCCAAGATGCGCTAGCGCGAAACAATGAGCAGTTCTTC
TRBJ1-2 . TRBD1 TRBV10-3 CAISEGRQGGNYGYTF TGTGCCATCAGTGAAGGAAGACAGGGAGGGAACTATGGCTACACCTTC
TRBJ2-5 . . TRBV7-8 CASSRSWGTETQYF TGTGCCAGCAGCCGTTCTTGGGGCACGGAGACCCAGTACTTC
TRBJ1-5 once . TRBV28 CASSLPHSNQPQHF TGTGCCAGCAGTTTGCCCCATAGCAATCAGCCCCAGCATTTT
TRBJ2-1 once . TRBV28 CASSLVLVGRGYHNEQFF TGTGCCAGCAGTTTAGTGTTGGTTGGTAGAGGGTACCACAATGAGCAGTTCTTC
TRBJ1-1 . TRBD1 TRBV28 CASSRMGTGGLTEAFF TGTGCCAGCAGTCGGATGGGGACAGGGGGACTCACTGAAGCTTTCTTT
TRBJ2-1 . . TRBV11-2 CASSPFLHRGSYNEQFF TGTGCCAGCAGCCCTTTTCTCCATAGGGGTTCCTACAATGAGCAGTTCTTC
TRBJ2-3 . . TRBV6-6 CASSLQGGSTDTQYF TGTGCCAGCAGTTTACAGGGAGGGAGCACAGATACGCAGTATTTT
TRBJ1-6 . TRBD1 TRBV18 CASSSTATGDVYNSPLHF TGTGCCAGCTCGTCAACTGCGACAGGGGACGTTTATAATTCACCCCTCCACTTT
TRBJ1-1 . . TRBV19 CASTSGASGAFF TGTGCCAGTACCTCCGGGGCGTCCGGAGCTTTCTTT
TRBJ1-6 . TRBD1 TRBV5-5 CASSPLTGPNSPLHF TGTGCCAGCAGCCCCCTGACAGGGCCAAATTCACCCCTCCACTTT
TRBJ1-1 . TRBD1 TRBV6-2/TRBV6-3 CASSYSKPGQGKSEAFF TGTGCCAGCAGTTACTCTAAACCGGGACAGGGTAAATCTGAAGCTTTCTTT
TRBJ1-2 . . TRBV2 CASSELGRYGYTF TGTGCCAGCAGTGAACTGGGTCGGTATGGCTACACCTTC
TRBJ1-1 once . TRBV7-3 CASSLGGRTEAFF TGTGCCAGCAGCTTGGGGGGGCGAACTGAAGCTTTCTTT
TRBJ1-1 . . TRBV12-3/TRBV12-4 CASSLKGGTEAFF TGTGCCAGCAGTTTAAAAGGTGGCACTGAAGCTTTCTTT
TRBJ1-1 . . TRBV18 CASSPGLEGTTEAFF TGTGCCAGCTCACCAGGTCTCGAGGGTACGACTGAAGCTTTCTTT
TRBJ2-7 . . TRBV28 CASSDYEQYF TGTGCCAGCAGTGATTACGAGCAGTACTTC
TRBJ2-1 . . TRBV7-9 CASSLEQDYNEQFF TGTGCCAGCAGCTTAGAACAGGACTACAATGAGCAGTTCTTC
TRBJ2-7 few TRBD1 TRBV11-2 CASSLDYRGPYEQYF TGTGCCAGCAGCTTAGATTACAGGGGGCCCTACGAGCAGTACTTC
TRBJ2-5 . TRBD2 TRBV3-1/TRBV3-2 CASTKGTSDEETQYF TGTGCCAGCACCAAGGGGACTAGCGACGAAGAGACCCAGTACTTC
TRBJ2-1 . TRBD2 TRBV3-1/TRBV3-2 CASSLLRTSGTDEQFF TGTGCCAGCAGCCTACTCCGGACTAGCGGGACCGATGAGCAGTTCTTC
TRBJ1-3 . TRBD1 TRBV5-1 CASSNGTGEAGNTIYF TGCGCCAGCAGCAATGGGACAGGGGAAGCTGGAAACACCATATATTTT
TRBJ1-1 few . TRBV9 CASSVGGAVNTEAFF TGTGCCAGCAGCGTAGGAGGGGCGGTTAACACTGAAGCTTTCTTT
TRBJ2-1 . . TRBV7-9 CASSPPAGTKDYNEQFF TGTGCCAGCAGCCCCCCCGCAGGGACGAAAGACTACAATGAGCAGTTCTTC
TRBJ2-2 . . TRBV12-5 CASPTDTGELFF TGTGCTAGTCCCACGGACACCGGGGAGCTGTTTTTT
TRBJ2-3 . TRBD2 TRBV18 CASSLLAGVSTDTQYF TGTGCCAGCTCACTCCTAGCGGGAGTTAGCACAGATACGCAGTATTTT
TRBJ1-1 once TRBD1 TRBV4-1 CASSQLTGGSTEAFF TGCGCCAGCAGCCAACTTACAGGGGGCTCAACTGAAGCTTTCTTT
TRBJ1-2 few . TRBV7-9 CASSPPGARTYGYTF TGTGCCAGCAGCCCCCCCGGGGCAAGAACTTATGGCTACACCTTC
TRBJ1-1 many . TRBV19 CASSKFEGTGGAEAFF TGTGCCAGTAGTAAGTTCGAGGGTACGGGGGGAGCTGAAGCTTTCTTT
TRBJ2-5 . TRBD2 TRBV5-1 CASSLALAGEETQYF TGCGCCAGCAGCTTGGCGCTAGCGGGAGAAGAGACCCAGTACTTC
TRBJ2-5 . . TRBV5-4 CASSLGPGAGEETQYF TGTGCCAGCAGCTTGGGCCCGGGAGCAGGGGAAGAGACCCAGTACTTC
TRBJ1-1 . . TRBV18 CASSPQKDTEAFF TGTGCCAGCTCACCACAAAAGGACACTGAAGCTTTCTTT
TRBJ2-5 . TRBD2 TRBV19 CASSISSGGLSETQYF TGTGCCAGTAGTATATCTAGCGGGGGATTGTCTGAGACCCAGTACTTC
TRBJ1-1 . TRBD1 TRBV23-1 CASNYPGTANTEAFF TGCGCCAGCAACTATCCCGGGACAGCTAACACTGAAGCTTTCTTT
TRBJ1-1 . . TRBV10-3 CAISESTGNTEAFF TGTGCCATCAGTGAGTCGACAGGGAACACTGAAGCTTTCTTT
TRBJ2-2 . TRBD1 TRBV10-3 CAISDIRQGAAGELFF TGTGCCATCAGTGATATCCGACAGGGGGCGGCCGGGGAGCTGTTTTTT
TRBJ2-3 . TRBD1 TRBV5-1 CASSLEGAFSDTQYF TGCGCCAGCAGCTTGGAGGGGGCTTTCTCAGATACGCAGTATTTT
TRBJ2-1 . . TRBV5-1 CASSIRPAERNEQFF TGCGCCAGCAGCATTAGGCCAGCAGAAAGGAATGAGCAGTTCTTC
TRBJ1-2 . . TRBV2 CASSEGGLSYGYTF TGTGCCAGCAGTGAGGGGGGACTCTCATATGGCTACACCTTC
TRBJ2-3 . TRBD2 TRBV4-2 CASSQDMVGRALPDTQYF TGTGCCAGCAGCCAAGATATGGTCGGGAGGGCCTTACCAGATACGCAGTATTTT
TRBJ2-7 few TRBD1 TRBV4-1 CASSQGQGGFYEQYF TGCGCCAGCAGCCAAGGACAGGGTGGGTTCTACGAGCAGTACTTC
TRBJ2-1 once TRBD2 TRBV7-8 CASSLRLAGGTSYNEQFF TGTGCCAGCAGCTTAAGGCTAGCGGGGGGAACGTCCTACAATGAGCAGTTCTTC